What follows describes a single T cell receptor beta chain. These data originate in a study of blood T cell repertoires in COVID-19. The table came from immunoSEQ multiplex PCR; TCRdb's copy has only in-frame clones and leaves some out. The sample carries 200,000 to 250,000 clones, 88% recorded once. This CDR3 is built from 16 residues. The germline V gene encodes CDR1 SGHAT and CDR2 FQNNGV. Germline trimming cut 4 bases from V and 3 bases from J; bases unmatched to any gene: 7. Source material: peripheral blood. This clonotype was obtained from an older woman with acute or convalescent COVID-19. The rearrangement joins TRBV11-2 to TRBJ2-1; 9 bases agree with TRBD2. The CDR3 loop is CASSSHRAGGYNEQFF. In nucleotides, the CDR3 is TGTGCCAGCAGCTCCCACCGAGCGGGAGGCTACAATGAGCAGTTCTTC.